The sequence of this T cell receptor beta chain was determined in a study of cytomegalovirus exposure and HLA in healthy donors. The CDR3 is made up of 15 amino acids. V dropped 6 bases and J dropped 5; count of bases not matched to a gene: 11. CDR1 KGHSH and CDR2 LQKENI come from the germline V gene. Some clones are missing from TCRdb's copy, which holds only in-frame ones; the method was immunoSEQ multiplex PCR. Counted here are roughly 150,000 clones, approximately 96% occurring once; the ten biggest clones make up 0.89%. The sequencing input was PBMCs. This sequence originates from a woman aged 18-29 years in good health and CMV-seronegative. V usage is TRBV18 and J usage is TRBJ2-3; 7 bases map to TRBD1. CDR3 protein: CASSQKGAPQDTQYF. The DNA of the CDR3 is TGTGCCAGCTCTCAAAAGGGGGCCCCCCAAGATACGCAGTATTTT.